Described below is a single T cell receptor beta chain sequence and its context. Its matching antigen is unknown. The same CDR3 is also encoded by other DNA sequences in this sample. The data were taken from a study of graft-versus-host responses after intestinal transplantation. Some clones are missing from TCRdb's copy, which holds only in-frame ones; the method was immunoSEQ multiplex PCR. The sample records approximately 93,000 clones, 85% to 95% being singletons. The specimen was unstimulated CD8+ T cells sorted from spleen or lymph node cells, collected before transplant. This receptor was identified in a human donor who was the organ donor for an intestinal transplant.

CDR3 nucleotides: TGTGCCAGCAGCGCACCTACAGGGCTATACGAGCAGTACTTC. It codes for CASSAPTGLYEQYF. This sequence joins TRBV28 and TRBJ2-7; possibly TRBD1 for D (6 bases). The ends were cut back, 6 bases at V and 4 bases at J, with 16 bases in the middle. Germline lookup yields CDR1 MDHEN and CDR2 SYDVKM. The CDR3 extends over 14 amino acids.